This TCR beta chain comes out of a study of blood T cell repertoires in COVID-19. Per germline, CDR1 LNHDA and CDR2 SQIVND (reference sequence). The CDR3 is 17 amino acids. Trimming took 3 bases from V and 5 from J; bases not matched to a gene: 9. As originally analysed: Amplification from reference gene primers served as the basis for estimated nucleated cell counts. The method was immunoSEQ multiplex PCR; TCRdb's version includes in-frame clones alone and lacks a portion of them. The V and J calls and clone size come from that table; D and trimming were worked out from the DNA. Here the sample spans 270,000 or so clones, approximately 87% being singletons.

The material sequenced was peripheral blood. This clonotype was sampled from a woman in her twenties or thirties with COVID-19, enrolled during active disease. This chain uses TRBV19 with TRBJ2-2; 10 bases align to TRBD2. CDR3 nucleotides: TGTGCCAGTAGTATTACCCCACTAGCGGGGTTGACCGGGGAGCTGTTTTTT. Translated, it gives CASSITPLAGLTGELFF.